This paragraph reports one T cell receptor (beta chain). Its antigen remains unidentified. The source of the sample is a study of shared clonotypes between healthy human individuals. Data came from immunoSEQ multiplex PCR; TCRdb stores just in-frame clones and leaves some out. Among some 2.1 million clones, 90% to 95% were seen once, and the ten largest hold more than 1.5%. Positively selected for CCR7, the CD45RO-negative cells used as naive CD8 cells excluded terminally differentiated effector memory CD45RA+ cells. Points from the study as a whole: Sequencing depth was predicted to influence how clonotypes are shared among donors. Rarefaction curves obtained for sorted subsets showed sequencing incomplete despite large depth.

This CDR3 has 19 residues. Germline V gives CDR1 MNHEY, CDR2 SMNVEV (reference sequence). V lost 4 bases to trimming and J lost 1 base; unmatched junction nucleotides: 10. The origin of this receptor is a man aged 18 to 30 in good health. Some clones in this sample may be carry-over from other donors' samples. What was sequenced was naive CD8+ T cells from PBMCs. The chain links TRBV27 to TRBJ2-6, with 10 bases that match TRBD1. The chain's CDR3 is CASSSRDRGRKSGANVLTF. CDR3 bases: TGTGCCAGCAGTTCGAGAGACAGGGGGCGTAAGTCTGGGGCCAACGTCCTGACTTTC.